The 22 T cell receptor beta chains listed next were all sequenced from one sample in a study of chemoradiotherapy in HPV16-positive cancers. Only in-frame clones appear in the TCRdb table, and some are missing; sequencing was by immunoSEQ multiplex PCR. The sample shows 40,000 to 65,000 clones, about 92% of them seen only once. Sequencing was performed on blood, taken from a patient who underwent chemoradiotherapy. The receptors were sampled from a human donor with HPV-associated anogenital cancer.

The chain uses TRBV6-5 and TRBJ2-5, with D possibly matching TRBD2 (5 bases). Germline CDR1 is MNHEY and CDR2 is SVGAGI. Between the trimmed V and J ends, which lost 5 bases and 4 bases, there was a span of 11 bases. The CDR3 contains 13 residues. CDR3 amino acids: CASSGENRETQYF. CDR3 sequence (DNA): TGTGCCAGCAGTGGGGAGAACCGAGAGACCCAGTACTTC.

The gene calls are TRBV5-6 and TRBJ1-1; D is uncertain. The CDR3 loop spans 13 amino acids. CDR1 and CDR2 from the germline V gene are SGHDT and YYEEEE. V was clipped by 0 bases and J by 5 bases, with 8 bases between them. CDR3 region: CASSLGPQTEAFF. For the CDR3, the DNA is TGTGCCAGCAGCTTGGGACCGCAGACTGAAGCTTTCTTT.

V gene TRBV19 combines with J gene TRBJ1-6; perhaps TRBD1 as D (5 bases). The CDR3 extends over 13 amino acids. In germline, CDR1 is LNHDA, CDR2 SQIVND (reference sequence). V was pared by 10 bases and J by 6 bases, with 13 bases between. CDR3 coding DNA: TGTGCCACCTTGGCGGGGGGTAATTCACCCCTCCACTTT. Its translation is CATLAGGNSPLHF.

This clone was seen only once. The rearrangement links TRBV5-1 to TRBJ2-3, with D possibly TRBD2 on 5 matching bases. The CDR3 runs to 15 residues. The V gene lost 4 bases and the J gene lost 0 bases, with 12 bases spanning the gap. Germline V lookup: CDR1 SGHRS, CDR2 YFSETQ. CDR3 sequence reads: CASSLRTSSTDTQYF. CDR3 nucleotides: TGCGCCAGCAGCCTCCGGACTTCTAGCACAGATACGCAGTATTTT.

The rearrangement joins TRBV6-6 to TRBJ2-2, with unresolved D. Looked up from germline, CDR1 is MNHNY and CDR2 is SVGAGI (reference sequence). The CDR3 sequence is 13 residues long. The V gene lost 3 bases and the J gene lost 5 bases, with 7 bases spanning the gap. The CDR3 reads CASSYRMTGELFF. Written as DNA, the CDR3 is TGTGCCAGCAGTTATAGGATGACCGGGGAGCTGTTTTTT.

The CDR3 is CASSLVSGGHPTTYEQYF. CDR3 DNA sequence: TGTGCCAGCAGCTTGGTAAGCGGGGGACACCCGACAACCTACGAGCAGTACTTC. V gene TRBV5-5 combines with J gene TRBJ2-7; 8 bases map to TRBD2. The CDR3 sequence is 18 residues long. Per the germline V gene, CDR1 is SGHKS and CDR2 is YYEKEE (reference sequence). V dropped 0 bases and J dropped 2; count of bases not matched to a gene: 13.

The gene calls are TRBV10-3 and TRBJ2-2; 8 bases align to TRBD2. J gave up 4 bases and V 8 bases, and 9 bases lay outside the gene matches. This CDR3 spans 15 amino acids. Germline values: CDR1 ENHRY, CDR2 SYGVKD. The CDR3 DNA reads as TGTGCCATCGCCCGGGGGGGGGCTTCCACCGGGGAGCTGTTTTTT. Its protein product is CAIARGGASTGELFF.

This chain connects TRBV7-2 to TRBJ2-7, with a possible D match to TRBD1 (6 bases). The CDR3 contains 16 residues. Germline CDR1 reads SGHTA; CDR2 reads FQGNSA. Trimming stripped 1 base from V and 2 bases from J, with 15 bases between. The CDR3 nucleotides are TGTGCCAGCAGCTTAGATCGGCAGGGGCCTCCCTACGAGCAGTACTTC. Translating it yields CASSLDRQGPPYEQYF.

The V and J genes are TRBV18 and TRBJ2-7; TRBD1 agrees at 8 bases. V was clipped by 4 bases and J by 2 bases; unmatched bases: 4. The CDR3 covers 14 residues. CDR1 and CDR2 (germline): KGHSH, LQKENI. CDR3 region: CASSRGQGPYEQYF. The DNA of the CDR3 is TGTGCCAGCTCACGAGGACAGGGTCCCTACGAGCAGTACTTC. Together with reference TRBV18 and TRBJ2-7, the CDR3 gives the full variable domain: NAGVMQNPRHLVRRRGQEARLRCSPMKGHSHVYWYRQLPEEGLKFMVYLQKENIIDESGMPKERFSAEFPKEGPSILRIQQVVRGDSAAYFCASSRGQGPYEQYFGPGTRLTVT.

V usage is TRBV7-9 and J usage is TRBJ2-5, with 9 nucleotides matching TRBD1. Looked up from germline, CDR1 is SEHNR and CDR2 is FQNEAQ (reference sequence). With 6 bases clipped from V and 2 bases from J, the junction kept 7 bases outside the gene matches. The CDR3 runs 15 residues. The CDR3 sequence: CASRRGTGIQETQYF. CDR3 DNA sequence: TGTGCCAGCAGGAGGGGGACAGGGATTCAAGAGACCCAGTACTTC.

CDR3 sequence reads: CASSKARTQTINQPQHF. DNA for the CDR3: TGTGCCAGCAGCAAAGCGCGGACACAAACAATTAATCAGCCCCAGCATTTT. The chain joins TRBV21-1 to TRBJ1-5; the D call in the table, TRBD1, was not verified against the DNA. TRBV21-1 is designated a pseudogene. The length of the CDR3 is 17 residues.

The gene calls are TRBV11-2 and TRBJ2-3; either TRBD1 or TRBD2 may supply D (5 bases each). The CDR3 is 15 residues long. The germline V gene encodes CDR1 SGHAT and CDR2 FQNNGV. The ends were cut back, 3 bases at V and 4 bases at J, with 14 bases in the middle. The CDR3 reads CASSLRGTGPDTQYF. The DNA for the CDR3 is TGTGCCAGCAGCTTGCGTGGGACCGGCCCAGATACGCAGTATTTT.

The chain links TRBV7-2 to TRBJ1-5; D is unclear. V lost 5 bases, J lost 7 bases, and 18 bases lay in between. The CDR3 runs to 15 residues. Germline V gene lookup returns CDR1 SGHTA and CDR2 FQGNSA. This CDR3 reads CASSGIYSAGQPQHF. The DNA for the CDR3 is TGTGCCAGCAGCGGAATCTACTCAGCCGGGCAGCCCCAGCATTTT.

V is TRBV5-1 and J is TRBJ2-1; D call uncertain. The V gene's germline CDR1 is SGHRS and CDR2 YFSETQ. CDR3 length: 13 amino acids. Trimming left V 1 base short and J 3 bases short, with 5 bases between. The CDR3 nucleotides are TGCGCCAGCAGCTTGATAGGCTACAATGAGCAGTTCTTC. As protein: CASSLIGYNEQFF.

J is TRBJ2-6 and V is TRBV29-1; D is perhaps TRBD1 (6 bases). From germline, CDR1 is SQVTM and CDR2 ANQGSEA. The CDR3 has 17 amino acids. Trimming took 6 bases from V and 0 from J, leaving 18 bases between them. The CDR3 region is CSVVAGAKISGANVLTF. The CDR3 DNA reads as TGCAGCGTGGTAGCAGGGGCCAAAATCTCTGGGGCCAACGTCCTGACTTTC.

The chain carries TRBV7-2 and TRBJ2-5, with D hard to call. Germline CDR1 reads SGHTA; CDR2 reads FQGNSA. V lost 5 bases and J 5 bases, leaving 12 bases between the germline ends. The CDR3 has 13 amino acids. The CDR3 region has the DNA TGTGCCAGCAGCCCAGAGGTGGTGGAGACCCAGTACTTC. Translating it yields CASSPEVVETQYF.

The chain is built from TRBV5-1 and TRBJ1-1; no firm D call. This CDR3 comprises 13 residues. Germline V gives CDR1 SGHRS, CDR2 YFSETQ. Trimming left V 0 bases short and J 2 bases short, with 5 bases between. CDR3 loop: CASSLGVNTEAFF. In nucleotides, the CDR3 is TGCGCCAGCAGCTTGGGCGTTAACACTGAAGCTTTCTTT.

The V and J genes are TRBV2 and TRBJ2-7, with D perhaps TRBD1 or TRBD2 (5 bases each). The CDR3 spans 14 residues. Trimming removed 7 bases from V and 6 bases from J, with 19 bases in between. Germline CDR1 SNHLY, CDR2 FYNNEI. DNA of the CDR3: TGTGCCAGCACCTCTCTTGGGGGATCCCTCGAGCAGTACTTC. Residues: CASTSLGGSLEQYF.

The CDR3: CASSFLAGPPDEQFF. The CDR3, as DNA: TGTGCCAGCAGCTTCTTAGCGGGGCCTCCGGATGAGCAGTTCTTC. This rearrangement joins TRBV5-6 to TRBJ2-1; 8 bases are a match to TRBD2. The V and J ends lost 2 bases and 8 bases, in that order; junction bases with no gene match: 9. The CDR3 spans 15 residues. Germline CDR1 is SGHDT and CDR2 is YYEEEE.

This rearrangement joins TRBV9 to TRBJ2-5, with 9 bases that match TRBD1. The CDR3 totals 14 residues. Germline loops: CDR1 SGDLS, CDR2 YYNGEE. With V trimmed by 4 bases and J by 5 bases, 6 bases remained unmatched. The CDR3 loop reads CASSLGGQGETQYF. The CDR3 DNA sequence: TGTGCCAGCAGCCTGGGCGGACAGGGGGAGACCCAGTACTTC.

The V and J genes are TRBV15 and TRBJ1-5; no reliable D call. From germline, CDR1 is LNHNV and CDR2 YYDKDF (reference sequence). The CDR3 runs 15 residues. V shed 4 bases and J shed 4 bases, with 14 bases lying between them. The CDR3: CATSKDKGYNQPQHF. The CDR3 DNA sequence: TGTGCCACCAGCAAAGACAAAGGGTATAATCAGCCCCAGCATTTT.

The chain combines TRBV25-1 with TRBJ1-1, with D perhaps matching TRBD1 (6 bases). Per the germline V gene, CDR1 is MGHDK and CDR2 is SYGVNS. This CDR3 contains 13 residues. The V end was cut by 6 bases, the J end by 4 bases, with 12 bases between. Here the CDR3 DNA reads TGTGCCAGCAGGGGACCCAGGGGCACTGAAGCTTTCTTT. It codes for CASRGPRGTEAFF.